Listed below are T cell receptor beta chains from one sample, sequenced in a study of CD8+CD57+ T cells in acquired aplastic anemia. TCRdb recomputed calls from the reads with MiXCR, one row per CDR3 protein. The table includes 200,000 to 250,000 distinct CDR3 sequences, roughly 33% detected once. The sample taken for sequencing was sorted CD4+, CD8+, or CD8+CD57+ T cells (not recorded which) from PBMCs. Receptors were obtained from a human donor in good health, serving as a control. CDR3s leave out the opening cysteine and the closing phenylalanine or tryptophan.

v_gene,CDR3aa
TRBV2,ASSTGTSYEQY
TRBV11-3,ASSLGTDETQY
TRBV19,ASSPGAGGGNEQY
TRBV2,ASILDSPNTEAF
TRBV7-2,ASSLSGSQPQH
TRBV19,AGKGDRAKSNYGYT
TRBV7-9,ASSLIRNGYT
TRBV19,ASTRTAINYGYT
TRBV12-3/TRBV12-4,ASRKWDRTSPLH
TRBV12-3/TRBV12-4,ASSEQGALGYEQY
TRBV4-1,ASSQIIRAQTTTYEQY
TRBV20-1,SAVGQLAKNIQY
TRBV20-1,SALTPGRGRGTDTQY
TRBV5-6,ASSVPGTGYT
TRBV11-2,ASSSTSGAPGQLPNYGYT
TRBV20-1,SARESPLRSSPLH
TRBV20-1,SALKTGYNEQF
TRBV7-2,ASSLGQGLDYGYT